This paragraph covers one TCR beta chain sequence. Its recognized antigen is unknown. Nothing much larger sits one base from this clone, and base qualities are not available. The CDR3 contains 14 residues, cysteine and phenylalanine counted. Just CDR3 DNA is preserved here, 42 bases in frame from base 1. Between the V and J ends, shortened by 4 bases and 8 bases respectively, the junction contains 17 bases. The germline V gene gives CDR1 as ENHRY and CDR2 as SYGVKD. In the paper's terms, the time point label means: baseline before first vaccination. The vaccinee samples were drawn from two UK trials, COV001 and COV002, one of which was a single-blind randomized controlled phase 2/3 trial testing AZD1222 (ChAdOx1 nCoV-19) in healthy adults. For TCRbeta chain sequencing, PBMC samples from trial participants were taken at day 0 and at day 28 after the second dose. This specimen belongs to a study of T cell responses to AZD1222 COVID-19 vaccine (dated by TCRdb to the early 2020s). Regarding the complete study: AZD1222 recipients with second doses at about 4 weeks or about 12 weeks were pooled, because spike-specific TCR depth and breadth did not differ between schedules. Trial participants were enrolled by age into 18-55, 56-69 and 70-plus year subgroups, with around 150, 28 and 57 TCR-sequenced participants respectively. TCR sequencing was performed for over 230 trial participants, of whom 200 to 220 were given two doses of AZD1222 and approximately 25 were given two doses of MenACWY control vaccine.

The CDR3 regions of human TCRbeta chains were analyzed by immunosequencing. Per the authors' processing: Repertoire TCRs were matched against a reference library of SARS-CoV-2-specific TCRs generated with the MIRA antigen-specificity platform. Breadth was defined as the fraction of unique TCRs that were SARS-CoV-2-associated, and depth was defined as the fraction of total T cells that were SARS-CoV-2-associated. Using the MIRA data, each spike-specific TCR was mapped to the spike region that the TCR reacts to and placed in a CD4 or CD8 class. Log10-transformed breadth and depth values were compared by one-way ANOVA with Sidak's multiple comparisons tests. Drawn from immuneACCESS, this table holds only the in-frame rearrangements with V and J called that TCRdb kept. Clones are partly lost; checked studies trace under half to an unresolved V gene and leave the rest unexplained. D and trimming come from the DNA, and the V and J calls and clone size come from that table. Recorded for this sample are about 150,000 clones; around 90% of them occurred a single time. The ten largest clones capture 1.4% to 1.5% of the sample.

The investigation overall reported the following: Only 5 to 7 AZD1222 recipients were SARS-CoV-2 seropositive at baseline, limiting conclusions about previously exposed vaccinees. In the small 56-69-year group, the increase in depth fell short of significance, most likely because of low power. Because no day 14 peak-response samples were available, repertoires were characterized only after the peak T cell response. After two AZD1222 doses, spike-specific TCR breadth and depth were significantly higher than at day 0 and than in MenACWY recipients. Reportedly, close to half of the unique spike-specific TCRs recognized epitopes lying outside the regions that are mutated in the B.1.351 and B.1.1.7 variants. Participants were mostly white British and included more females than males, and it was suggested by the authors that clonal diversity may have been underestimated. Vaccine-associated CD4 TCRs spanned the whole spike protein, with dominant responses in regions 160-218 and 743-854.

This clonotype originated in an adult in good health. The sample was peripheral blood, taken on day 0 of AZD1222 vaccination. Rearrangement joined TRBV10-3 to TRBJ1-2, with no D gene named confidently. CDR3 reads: CAISGSPRQGGYTF. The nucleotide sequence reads TGTGCCATCAGTGGCAGTCCACGACAAGGGGGCTACACCTTC.